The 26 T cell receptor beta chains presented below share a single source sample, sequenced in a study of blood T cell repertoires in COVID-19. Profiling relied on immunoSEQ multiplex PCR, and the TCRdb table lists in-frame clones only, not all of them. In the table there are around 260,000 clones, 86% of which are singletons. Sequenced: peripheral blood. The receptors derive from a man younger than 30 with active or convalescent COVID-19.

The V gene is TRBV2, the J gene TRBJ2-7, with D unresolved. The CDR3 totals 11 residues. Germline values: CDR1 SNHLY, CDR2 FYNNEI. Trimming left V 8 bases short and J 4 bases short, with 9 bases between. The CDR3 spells CASQAVYEQYF. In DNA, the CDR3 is TGTGCCAGCCAGGCCGTATACGAGCAGTACTTC.

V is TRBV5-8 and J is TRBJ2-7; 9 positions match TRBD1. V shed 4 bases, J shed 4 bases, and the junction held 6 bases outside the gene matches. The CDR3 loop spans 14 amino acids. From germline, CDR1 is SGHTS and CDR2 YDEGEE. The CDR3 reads CASSPGQGSYEQYF. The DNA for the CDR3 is TGTGCCAGCAGCCCTGGACAGGGGTCTTACGAGCAGTACTTC.

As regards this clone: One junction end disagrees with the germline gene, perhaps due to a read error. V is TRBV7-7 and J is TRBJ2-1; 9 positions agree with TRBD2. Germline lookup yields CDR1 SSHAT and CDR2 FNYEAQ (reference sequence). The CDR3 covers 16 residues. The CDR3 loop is CASSLGASGTYNEQFF. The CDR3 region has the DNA TGTGCTAGCAGCTTAGGGGCTAGCGGGACTTACAATGAGCAGTTCTTC.

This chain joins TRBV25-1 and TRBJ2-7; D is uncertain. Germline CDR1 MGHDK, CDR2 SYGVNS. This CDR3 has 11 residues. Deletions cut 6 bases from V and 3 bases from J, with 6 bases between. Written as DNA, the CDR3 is TGTGCCAGCAGCCCTAGCTACGAGCAGTACTTC. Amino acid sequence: CASSPSYEQYF.

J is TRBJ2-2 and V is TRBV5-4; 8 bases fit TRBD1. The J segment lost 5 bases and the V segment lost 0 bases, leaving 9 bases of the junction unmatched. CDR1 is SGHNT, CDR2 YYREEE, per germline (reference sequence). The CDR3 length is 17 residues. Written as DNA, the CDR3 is TGTGCCAGCAGCTTGGCCGGGACAGGTCCCCGAACCGGGGAGCTGTTTTTT. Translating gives CASSLAGTGPRTGELFF.

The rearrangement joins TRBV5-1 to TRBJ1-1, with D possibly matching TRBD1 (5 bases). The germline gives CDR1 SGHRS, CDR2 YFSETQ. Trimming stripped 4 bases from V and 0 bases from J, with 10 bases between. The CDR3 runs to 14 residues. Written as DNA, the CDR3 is TGCGCCAGCAGCCTTGGACACCTGAACACTGAAGCTTTCTTT. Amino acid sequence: CASSLGHLNTEAFF.

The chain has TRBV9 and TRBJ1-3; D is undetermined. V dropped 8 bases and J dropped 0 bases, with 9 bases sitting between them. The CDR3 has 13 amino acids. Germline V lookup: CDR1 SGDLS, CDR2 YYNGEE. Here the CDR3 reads CASSGGSGNTIYF. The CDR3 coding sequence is TGTGCCAGTTCCGGAGGCTCTGGAAACACCATATATTTT.

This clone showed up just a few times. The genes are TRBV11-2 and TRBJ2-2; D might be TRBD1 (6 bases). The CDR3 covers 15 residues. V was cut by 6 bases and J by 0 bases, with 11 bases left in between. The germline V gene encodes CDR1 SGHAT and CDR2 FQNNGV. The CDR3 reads CASRISGANTGELFF. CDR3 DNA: TGTGCCAGCAGAATTTCAGGGGCGAACACCGGGGAGCTGTTTTTT.

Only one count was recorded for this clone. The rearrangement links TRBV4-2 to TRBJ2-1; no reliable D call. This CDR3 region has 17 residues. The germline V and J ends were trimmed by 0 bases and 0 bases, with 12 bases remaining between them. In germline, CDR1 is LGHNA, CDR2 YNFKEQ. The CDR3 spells CASSQEGSRSSYNEQFF. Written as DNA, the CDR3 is TGTGCCAGCAGCCAAGAAGGTTCGCGGAGCTCCTACAATGAGCAGTTCTTC.

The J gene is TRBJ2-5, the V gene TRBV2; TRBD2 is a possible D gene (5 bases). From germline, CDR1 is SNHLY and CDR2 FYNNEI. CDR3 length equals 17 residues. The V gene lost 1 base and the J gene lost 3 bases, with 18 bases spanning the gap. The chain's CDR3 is CASSEVDNTPREETQYF. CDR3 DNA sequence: TGTGCCAGCAGTGAAGTTGATAACACTCCGCGGGAAGAGACCCAGTACTTC.

The CDR3 sequence: CAISETLGQGNGYTF. For the CDR3, the DNA is TGTGCCATCAGTGAGACTCTTGGACAGGGGAATGGCTACACCTTC. The chain carries TRBV10-3 and TRBJ1-2; 9 bases agree with TRBD1. The V gene's germline CDR1 is ENHRY and CDR2 SYGVKD. The CDR3 totals 15 residues. V lost 2 bases and J lost 6; bases outside the gene matches: 7.

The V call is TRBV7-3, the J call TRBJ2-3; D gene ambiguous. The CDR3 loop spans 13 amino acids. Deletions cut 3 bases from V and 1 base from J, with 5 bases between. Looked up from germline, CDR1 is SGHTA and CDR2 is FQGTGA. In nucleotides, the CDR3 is TGTGCCAGCAGCTTGGGCGGCACAGATACGCAGTATTTT. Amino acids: CASSLGGTDTQYF.

This CDR3 is CASSLGDEQYF. DNA of the CDR3: TGTGCCAGCAGCTTAGGCGACGAGCAGTACTTC. The chain links TRBV7-9 to TRBJ2-7, with D unresolved. The CDR3 totals 11 residues. Germline V gives CDR1 SEHNR, CDR2 FQNEAQ (reference sequence). V was pared by 1 base and J by 5 bases, with 3 bases between.

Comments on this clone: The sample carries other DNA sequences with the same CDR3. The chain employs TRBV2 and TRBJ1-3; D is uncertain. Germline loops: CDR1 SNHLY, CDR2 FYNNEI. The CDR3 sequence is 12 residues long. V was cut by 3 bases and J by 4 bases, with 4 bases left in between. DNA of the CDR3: TGTGCCAGCAGTGACCGGGGAAACACCATATATTTT. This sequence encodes CASSDRGNTIYF.

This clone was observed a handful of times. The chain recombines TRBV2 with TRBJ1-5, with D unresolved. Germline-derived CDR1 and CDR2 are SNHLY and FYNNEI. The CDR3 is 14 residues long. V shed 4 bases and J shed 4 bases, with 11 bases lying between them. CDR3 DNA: TGTGCCAGCAGTGCAGATACCAAAAATCAGCCCCAGCATTTT. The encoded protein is CASSADTKNQPQHF.

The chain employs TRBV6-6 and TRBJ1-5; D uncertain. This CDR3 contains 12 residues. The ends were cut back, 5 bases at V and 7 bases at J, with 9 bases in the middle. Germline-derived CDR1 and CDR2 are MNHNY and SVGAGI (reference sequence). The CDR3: CASSIDSQPQHF. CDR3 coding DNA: TGTGCCAGCAGTATAGATTCCCAGCCCCAGCATTTT.

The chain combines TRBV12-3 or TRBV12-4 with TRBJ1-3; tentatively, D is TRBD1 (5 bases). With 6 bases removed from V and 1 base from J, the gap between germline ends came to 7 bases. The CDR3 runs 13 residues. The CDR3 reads CASSRVSGNTIYF. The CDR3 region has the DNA TGTGCCAGCAGCAGGGTGTCTGGAAACACCATATATTTT.

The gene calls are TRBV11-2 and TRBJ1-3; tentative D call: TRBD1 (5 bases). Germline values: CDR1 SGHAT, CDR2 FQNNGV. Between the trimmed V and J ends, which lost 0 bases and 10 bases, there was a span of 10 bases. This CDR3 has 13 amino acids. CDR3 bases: TGTGCCAGCAGCTTAGAGGGGGGAACGACCATATATTTT. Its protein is CASSLEGGTTIYF. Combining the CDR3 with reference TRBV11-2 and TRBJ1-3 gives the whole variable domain EAGVAQSPRYKIIEKRQSVAFWCNPISGHATLYWYQQILGQGPKLLIQFQNNGVVDDSQLPKDRFSAERLKGVDSTLKIQPAKLEDSAVYLCASSLEGGTTIYFGEGSWLTVV.

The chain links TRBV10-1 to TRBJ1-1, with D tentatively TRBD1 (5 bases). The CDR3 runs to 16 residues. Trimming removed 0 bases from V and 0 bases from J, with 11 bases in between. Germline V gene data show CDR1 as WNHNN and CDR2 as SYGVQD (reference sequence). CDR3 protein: CASSESWGSMNTEAFF. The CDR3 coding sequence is TGCGCCAGCAGTGAGTCCTGGGGCAGCATGAACACTGAAGCTTTCTTT.

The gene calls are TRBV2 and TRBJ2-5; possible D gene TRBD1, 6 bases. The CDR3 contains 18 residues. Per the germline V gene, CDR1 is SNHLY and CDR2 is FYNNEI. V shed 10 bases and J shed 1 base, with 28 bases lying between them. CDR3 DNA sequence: TGTGCCACCAGAGACTCGCGACGGGGCGGACAGTTCCAAGAGACCCAGTACTTC. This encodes CATRDSRRGGQFQETQYF.

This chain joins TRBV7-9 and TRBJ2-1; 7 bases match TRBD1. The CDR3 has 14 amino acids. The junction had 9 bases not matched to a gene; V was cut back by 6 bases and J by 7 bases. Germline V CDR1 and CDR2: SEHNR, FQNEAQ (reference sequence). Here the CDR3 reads CASSKDRSGNEQFF. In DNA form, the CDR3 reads TGTGCCAGCAGTAAGGACAGGAGTGGGAATGAGCAGTTCTTC.

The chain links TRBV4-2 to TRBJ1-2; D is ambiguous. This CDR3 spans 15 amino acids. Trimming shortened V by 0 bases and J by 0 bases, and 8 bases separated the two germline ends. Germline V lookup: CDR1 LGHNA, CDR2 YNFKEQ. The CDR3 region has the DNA TGTGCCAGCAGCCAAGAGGAGGGTACTAACTATGGCTACACCTTC. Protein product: CASSQEEGTNYGYTF.

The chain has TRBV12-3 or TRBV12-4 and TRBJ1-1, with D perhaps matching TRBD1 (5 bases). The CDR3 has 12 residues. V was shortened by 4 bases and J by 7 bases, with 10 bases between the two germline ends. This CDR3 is CASSSPGLEAFF. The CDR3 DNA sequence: TGTGCCAGCAGTTCACCGGGACTTGAAGCTTTCTTT.

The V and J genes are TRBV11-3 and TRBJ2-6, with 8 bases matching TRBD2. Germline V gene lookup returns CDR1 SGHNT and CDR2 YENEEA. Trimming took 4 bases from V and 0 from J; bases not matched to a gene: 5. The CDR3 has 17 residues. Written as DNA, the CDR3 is TGTGCCAGCAGCTCCTTTACTAGCGGCTCTGGGGCCAACGTCCTGACTTTC. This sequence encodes CASSSFTSGSGANVLTF.

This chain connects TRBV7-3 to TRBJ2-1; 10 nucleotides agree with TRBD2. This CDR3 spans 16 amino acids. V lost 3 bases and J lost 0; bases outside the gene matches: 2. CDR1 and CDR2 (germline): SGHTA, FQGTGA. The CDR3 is CASSLIAGGSYNEQFF. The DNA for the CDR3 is TGTGCCAGCAGCTTGATAGCGGGAGGCTCCTACAATGAGCAGTTCTTC.

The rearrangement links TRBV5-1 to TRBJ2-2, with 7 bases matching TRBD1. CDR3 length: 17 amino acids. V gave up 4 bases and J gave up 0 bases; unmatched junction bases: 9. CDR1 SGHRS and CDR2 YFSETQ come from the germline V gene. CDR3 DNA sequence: TGCGCCAGCAGCCACGCCAATACAGGGGCGAACACCGGGGAGCTGTTTTTT. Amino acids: CASSHANTGANTGELFF.